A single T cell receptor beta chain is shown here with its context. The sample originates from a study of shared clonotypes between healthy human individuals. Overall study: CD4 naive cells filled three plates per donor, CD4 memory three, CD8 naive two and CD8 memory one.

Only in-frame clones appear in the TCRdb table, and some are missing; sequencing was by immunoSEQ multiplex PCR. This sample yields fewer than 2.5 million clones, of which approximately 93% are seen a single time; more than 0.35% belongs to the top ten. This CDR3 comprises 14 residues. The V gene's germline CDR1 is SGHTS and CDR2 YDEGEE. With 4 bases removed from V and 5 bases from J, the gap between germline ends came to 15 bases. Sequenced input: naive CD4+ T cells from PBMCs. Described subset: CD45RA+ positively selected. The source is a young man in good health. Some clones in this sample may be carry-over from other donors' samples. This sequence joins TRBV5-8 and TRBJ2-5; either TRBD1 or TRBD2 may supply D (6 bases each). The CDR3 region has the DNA TGTGCCAGCAGCCCGGACGGGGGCGCGGAGACCCAGTACTTC. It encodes CASSPDGGAETQYF. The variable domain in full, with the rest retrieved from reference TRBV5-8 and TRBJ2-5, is EAGVTQSPTHLIKTRGQQATLRCSPISGHTSVYWYQQALGLGLQFLLWYDEGEERNRGNFPPRFSGRQFPNYSSELNVNALELEDSALYLCASSPDGGAETQYFGPGTRLLVL.